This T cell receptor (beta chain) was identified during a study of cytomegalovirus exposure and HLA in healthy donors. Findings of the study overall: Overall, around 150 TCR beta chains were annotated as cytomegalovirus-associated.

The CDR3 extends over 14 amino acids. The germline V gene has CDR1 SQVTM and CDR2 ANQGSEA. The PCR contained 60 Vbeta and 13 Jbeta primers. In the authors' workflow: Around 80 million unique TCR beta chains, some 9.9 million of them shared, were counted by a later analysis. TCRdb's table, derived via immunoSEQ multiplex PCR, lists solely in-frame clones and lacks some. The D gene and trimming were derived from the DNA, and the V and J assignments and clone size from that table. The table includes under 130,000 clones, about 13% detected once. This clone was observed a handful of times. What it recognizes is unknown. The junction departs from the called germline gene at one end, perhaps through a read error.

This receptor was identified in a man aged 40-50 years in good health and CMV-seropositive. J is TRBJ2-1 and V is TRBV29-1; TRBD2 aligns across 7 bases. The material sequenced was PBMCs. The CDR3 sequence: CSGLSGTSNNEQFF. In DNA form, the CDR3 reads TGCAGCGGTCTCAGCGGGACCTCCAACAATGAGCAGTTCTTC.